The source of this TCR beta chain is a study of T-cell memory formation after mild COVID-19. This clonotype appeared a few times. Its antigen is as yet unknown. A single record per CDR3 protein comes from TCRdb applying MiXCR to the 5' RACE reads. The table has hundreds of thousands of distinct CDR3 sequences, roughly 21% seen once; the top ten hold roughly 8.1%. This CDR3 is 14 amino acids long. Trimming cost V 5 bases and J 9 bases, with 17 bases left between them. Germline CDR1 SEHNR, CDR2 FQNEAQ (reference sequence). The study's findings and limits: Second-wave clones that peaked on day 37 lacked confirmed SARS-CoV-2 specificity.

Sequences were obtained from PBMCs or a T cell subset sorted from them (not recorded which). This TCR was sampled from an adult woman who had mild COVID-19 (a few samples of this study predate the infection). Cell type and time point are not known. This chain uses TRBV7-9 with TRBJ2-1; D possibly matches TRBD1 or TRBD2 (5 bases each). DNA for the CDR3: TGTGCCAGCAGCCCCGGGACCACCCCCAGTGAGCAGTTCTTC. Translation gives CASSPGTTPSEQFF.